This T cell receptor beta chain was sequenced for a study of early T cells in non-severe SARS-CoV-2 infection (dated by TCRdb to the early 2020s). Background for the entire study: Because TCR sequencing was done on bulk RNA from unsorted whole blood, the alpha and beta chains could not be paired.

This clonotype was detected only a few times. There is no known antigen for this receptor. No clone much larger than this one lies a single base away; base qualities are absent. The library was produced with 5' RACE. These reads were obtained on a NextSeq 500. Unique molecular identifiers were attached to individual cDNA molecules in the TCR library protocol so that sequencing error and PCR bias could be corrected. Sequencing covered both TCR alpha and beta chains, and within each sample the abundances of alpha and beta sequences were tightly co-correlated. In the original analysis: Decombinator V4 was used to annotate TCR sequences for V gene, J gene and CDR3. Expanded TCRs were defined as changing significantly between any two time points under a Poisson model with p below 0.0001. TCR abundances were normalised to the total number of TCRs sequenced per sample and expressed as counts per million. TRAV1-2 paired with TRAJ12, TRAJ20 or TRAJ33 defined MAIT TCRs, while TRAV10 paired with TRAJ18 defined iNKT TCRs. A search of VDJdb, accessed on 1 November 2021, was run for TCRs annotated to CMV, EBV and SARS-CoV-2, with TCRs annotated for multiple antigens excluded. Using fastp trimming at Q25 and MiXCR clonotype assembly, TCRdb reanalyzed the public sequencing data and kept in-frame beta chains. CDR3 protein duplicates are merged, each entry listing the most common genes and DNA. The V and J calls, along with clone size, are taken from TCRdb and not from the paper's own processing. The sample records just over 65,000 distinct CDR3 sequences, roughly an eighth of which are singletons. Roughly 8% of the sample lies in the top ten.

The study was a case-control design nested within a healthcare worker cohort in London, UK, with weekly nasopharyngeal swab PCR tests and blood sampling. Between 23 and 31 March 2020, the week of the UK lockdown, healthcare workers were enrolled and then followed up weekly for as long as 16 weeks. The trim is 0 bases for V and 6 bases for J, with a gap of 13 bases between the germline ends. CDR1 SGDLS and CDR2 YYNGEE are derived from the germline V gene. From cysteine to phenylalanine, the CDR3 is 15 amino acids long. Only CDR3 DNA remains: 45 bases, in frame from the first base. General findings and caveats noted by the study authors: Matching against VDJdb was skewed toward anti-spike CD8 responses, likely underestimated virus-specific expansions, and missed private and CD4 specificities.

The receptor comes from an adult who was a healthcare worker with PCR-confirmed SARS-CoV-2 infection or an uninfected control (not recorded which). Recombination connected TRBV9 to TRBJ2-1; tentative D gene TRBD2, with 5 bases matching. Sequences were obtained from whole blood. The DNA is TGTGCCAGCAGCGTAGGGGGAGCTCTCCGCAATGAGCAGTTCTTC. Protein translation: CASSVGGALRNEQFF.